These 8 T cell receptor beta chains share one sample of origin, sequenced in a study of shared clonotypes between healthy human individuals. Sequencing used immunoSEQ multiplex PCR; TCRdb keeps in-frame clones, though not all of them. There are some 1,100,000 clones in the sample; 75% to 80% occur only once, and 0.52% lies in the top ten. The sequencing input was memory CD4+ T cells from PBMCs. Subset described: CD45RA-negative fraction. The receptors derive from a man aged 18 to 29 in good health. Some clones in this sample may be carry-over from other donors' samples.

V is TRBV7-2 and J is TRBJ2-1; TRBD2 agrees at 10 bases. Unmatched junction bases numbered 6, after V lost 4 bases and J lost 3 bases. CDR1 and CDR2 (germline): SGHTA, FQGNSA. The CDR3 spans 16 residues. The CDR3 DNA reads TGTGCCAGCAGCTCTACAGCGGGAGGGGTCTACAATGAGCAGTTCTTC. As protein: CASSSTAGGVYNEQFF.

This sequence joins TRBV6-5 and TRBJ2-5; D ambiguous. The CDR3 is 13 amino acids. Germline loops: CDR1 MNHEY, CDR2 SVGAGI. Trimming stripped 8 bases from V and 3 bases from J, with 13 bases between. The CDR3 region has the DNA TGTGCCAGCCTAGAACCCCCCAAAGAGACCCAGTACTTC. It translates to CASLEPPKETQYF.

The gene calls are TRBV5-7 and TRBJ2-5; 7 bases are shared with TRBD1. TRBV5-7 is assigned to the ORF class and has an uncertain function. V was clipped by 4 bases and J by 5 bases; unmatched bases: 8. The CDR3 length is 14 residues. The DNA for the CDR3 is TGTGCCAGCAGCGAGGACAGGCGAGGGGAGACCCAGTACTTC. It encodes CASSEDRRGETQYF.

In its sample, this clone was seen many times. Other nucleotide sequences in the sample specify the same CDR3. The chain uses TRBV5-1 and TRBJ2-7; unclear D gene. V was shortened by 0 bases and J by 3 bases, with 4 bases between the two germline ends. The CDR3 spans 12 residues. Germline values: CDR1 SGHRS, CDR2 YFSETQ. CDR3 residues: CASSLDNYEQYF. CDR3 nucleotide sequence: TGCGCCAGCAGCTTGGACAACTACGAGCAGTACTTC.

This clone was detected only a few times. CDR3 residues: CASSGGQAGYTF. Here the CDR3 DNA reads TGTGCCAGCAGTGGAGGACAGGCTGGCTACACCTTC. This chain links TRBV2 with TRBJ1-2; TRBD1 matches 7 bases. The CDR3 is 12 residues long. V gave up 4 bases and J gave up 7 bases; unmatched junction bases: 3. Germline CDR1 is SNHLY and CDR2 is FYNNEI.

This chain joins TRBV5-1 and TRBJ1-3, with 8 bases fitting TRBD1. Unmatched junction bases numbered 4, after V lost 4 bases and J lost 4 bases. The CDR3 is 14 residues long. Per germline, CDR1 SGHRS and CDR2 YFSETQ. CDR3 coding DNA: TGCGCCAGCAGCAGGACAGGGACAGGAAACACCATATATTTT. Protein: CASSRTGTGNTIYF.

The rearrangement joins TRBV5-5 to TRBJ1-4, with 12 bases aligning to TRBD1. V lost 6 bases to trimming and J lost 3 bases; unmatched junction nucleotides: 6. The CDR3 contains 16 residues. Germline values: CDR1 SGHKS, CDR2 YYEKEE (reference sequence). CDR3: CASKPGQGAANEKLFF. CDR3 bases: TGTGCCAGCAAACCGGGACAGGGGGCTGCTAATGAAAAACTGTTTTTT.

V and J are TRBV6-5 and TRBJ2-1, with D hard to call. Per the germline V gene, CDR1 is MNHEY and CDR2 is SVGAGI. The germline V and J ends were trimmed by 6 bases and 3 bases, with 15 bases remaining between them. The CDR3 consists of 15 residues. The CDR3 DNA follows: TGTGCCAGCAGCTTCTTGTCCCCTCGCTACAATGAGCAGTTCTTC. It codes for CASSFLSPRYNEQFF.